This paragraph reports one T cell receptor (beta chain). This sample was included in a study of blood T cell repertoires in COVID-19. Study as a whole: PBMCs, B-cell-depleted T cells, or T cells were the source of the cDNA or gDNA that made up the material.

Sequenced by immunoSEQ multiplex PCR; TCRdb stores in-frame clones only, minus some. The sample lists about 140,000 clones, around 84% occurring once. CDR3 length equals 15 residues. Germline lookup yields CDR1 LNHDA and CDR2 SQIVND (reference sequence). Trimming cost V 7 bases and J 1 base, with 15 bases left between them. The sample comprised peripheral blood. The genes are TRBV19 and TRBJ2-3, with a tentative D call TRBD1 (5 bases). The receptor was isolated from a human donor in a cohort sampled during active COVID-19. The CDR3 DNA follows: TGTGCCAGTACCCTAAGGGGTTGGGGCACAGATACGCAGTATTTT. Protein: CASTLRGWGTDTQYF.